The sequence of this T cell receptor (beta chain) was determined in a study of blood T cell repertoires in COVID-19. Study-wide context: In each case, the material was cDNA or gDNA derived from T cells, B-cell-depleted T cells, or PBMCs.

The table came from immunoSEQ multiplex PCR; TCRdb's copy has only in-frame clones and leaves some out. This table has some 200,000 clones, more than 75% appearing once. In germline, CDR1 is SNHLY, CDR2 FYNNEI. The CDR3 runs 15 residues. With V trimmed by 4 bases and J by 2 bases, 4 bases remained unmatched. The chain couples TRBV2 to TRBJ2-2, with TRBD1 identical over 7 bases. This sequence was found in a woman aged 40 to 50 with acute or convalescent COVID-19. Sequencing input: peripheral blood. In nucleotides, the CDR3 is TGTGCCAGCAGTGTACAGGGGTTCAACACCGGGGAGCTGTTTTTT. Protein product: CASSVQGFNTGELFF.